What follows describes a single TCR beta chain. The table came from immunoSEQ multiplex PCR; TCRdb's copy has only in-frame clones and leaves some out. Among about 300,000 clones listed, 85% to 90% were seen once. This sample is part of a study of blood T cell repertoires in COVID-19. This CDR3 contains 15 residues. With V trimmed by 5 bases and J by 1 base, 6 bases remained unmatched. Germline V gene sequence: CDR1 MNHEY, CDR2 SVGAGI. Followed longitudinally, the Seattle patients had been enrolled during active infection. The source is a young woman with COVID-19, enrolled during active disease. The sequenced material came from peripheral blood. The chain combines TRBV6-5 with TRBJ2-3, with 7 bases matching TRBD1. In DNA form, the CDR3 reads TGTGCCAGCAGTAAGGGGGCCTCGGGCACAGATACGCAGTATTTT. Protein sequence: CASSKGASGTDTQYF.